The 2 T cell receptor beta chains below were found in one sample sequenced in a study of blood T cell repertoires in COVID-19. The protocol was immunoSEQ multiplex PCR, while the TCRdb copy is restricted to in-frame clones and leaves out a portion. Of some 240,000 clones in the sample, roughly 90% were seen once. The sample was peripheral blood. The receptor source for this set is a woman aged 55-75 years with COVID-19, enrolled during active disease.

The genes are TRBV29-1 and TRBJ1-2, with 12 positions matching TRBD1. This CDR3 is 17 amino acids long. Germline V CDR1 and CDR2: SQVTM, ANQGSEA. V lost 1 base to trimming and J lost 8 bases; unmatched junction nucleotides: 14. The CDR3 nucleotides are TGCAGCGTTGAAGGGGGACAGGGGGCGCAACCGTTATCGGGCTACACCTTC. Amino acid sequence: CSVEGGQGAQPLSGYTF.

This chain uses TRBV6-2 or TRBV6-3 with TRBJ2-7; D is perhaps TRBD2 (6 bases). CDR1 and CDR2 (germline): MNHEY, SVGEGT. Trimming pared 5 bases from V and 12 bases from J, leaving 17 bases between. The CDR3 is made up of 12 amino acids. The CDR3 sequence is CASSTSPLKGYF. The CDR3 region has the DNA TGTGCCAGCAGTACTAGCCCCCTCAAGGGGTACTTC.